One and the same sample provided the 9 T cell receptor beta chains below, sequenced in a study of blood T cell repertoires in COVID-19. The method was immunoSEQ multiplex PCR; TCRdb's version includes in-frame clones alone and lacks a portion of them. The sample consists of tens of thousands of clones, approximately 80% of them appearing once. Source material: peripheral blood. These receptors originate from a man aged 55 to 70 with acute or convalescent COVID-19.

The chain joins TRBV4-1 to TRBJ2-7; 7 bases match TRBD1. The CDR3 has 13 residues. Germline CDR1 MGHRA, CDR2 YSYEKL. V was clipped by 5 bases and J by 3 bases; unmatched bases: 4. The CDR3 DNA reads as TGCGCCAGCAGCTCGCGACAGGGCTACGAGCAGTACTTC. Translating it yields CASSSRQGYEQYF.

The rearrangement joins TRBV5-6 to TRBJ1-6; 9 nucleotides align to TRBD1. Per germline, CDR1 SGHDT and CDR2 YYEEEE. CDR3 length equals 14 residues. J was trimmed by 7 bases and V by 4 bases; bases with no gene match: 3. The CDR3 protein is CASSLDRGNSPLHF. Here the CDR3 DNA reads TGTGCCAGCAGCCTCGACAGGGGGAATTCACCCCTCCACTTT.

The chain links TRBV24-1 to TRBJ1-2, with 9 positions matching TRBD1. V lost 7 bases, J lost 4 bases, and 3 bases stayed unmatched. The CDR3 length is 13 residues. Germline V lookup: CDR1 KGHDR, CDR2 SFDVKD. CDR3 protein: CATSLDRGYGYTF. In DNA form, the CDR3 reads TGTGCCACCAGCCTGGACAGGGGCTATGGCTACACCTTC.

Only a few counts were recorded for this clone. This rearrangement joins TRBV7-2 to TRBJ2-7; D is possibly TRBD2 (5 bases). Trimming took off 5 bases at V and 0 bases at J, with 14 bases between the two ends. Germline V gene data show CDR1 as SGHTA and CDR2 as FQGNSA. CDR3 length equals 15 residues. For the CDR3, the DNA is TGTGCCAGCAGCAGAGACGGCCGGGACTCCTACGAGCAGTACTTC. This gives the protein CASSRDGRDSYEQYF.

The V and J genes are TRBV5-4 and TRBJ2-3; D possibly corresponds to TRBD1 (6 bases). The CDR3 extends over 15 amino acids. Germline V gene sequence: CDR1 SGHNT, CDR2 YYREEE (reference sequence). Trimming removed 4 bases from V and 2 bases from J, with 14 bases in between. CDR3 amino acids: CASSRKQGPTDTQYF. CDR3 DNA: TGTGCCAGCAGCAGAAAACAGGGCCCCACAGATACGCAGTATTTT.

The rearrangement joins TRBV18 to TRBJ2-2, with D perhaps TRBD2 (5 bases). Trimming removed 6 bases at V and 5 bases at J, with 22 bases between. The CDR3 contains 17 residues. Germline CDR1 and CDR2: KGHSH and LQKENI. CDR3 residues: CASSLAERVIGTGELFF. The DNA for the CDR3 is TGTGCCAGCTCTCTAGCAGAGAGGGTGATCGGGACCGGGGAGCTGTTTTTT.

The rearrangement uses TRBV30 and TRBJ2-3; TRBD1 might be the D (5 bases). V lost 0 bases and J lost 3, with 7 bases in between. Germline V lookup: CDR1 GTSNPN, CDR2 SVGIG (reference sequence). The CDR3 spans 13 residues. CDR3 protein: CAWSVPGTDTQYF. The DNA of the CDR3 is TGTGCCTGGAGTGTACCAGGGACAGATACGCAGTATTTT. Based on the CDR3 plus reference TRBV30 and TRBJ2-3, the full variable domain is SQTIHQWPATLVQPVGSPLSLECTVEGTSNPNLYWYRQAAGRGLQLLFYSVGIGQISSEVPQNLSASRPQDRQFILSSKKLLLSDSGFYLCAWSVPGTDTQYFGPGTRLTVL.

The J gene is TRBJ2-1, the V gene TRBV24-1; 10 bases map to TRBD2. CDR3 length: 15 amino acids. V lost 3 bases, J lost 6 bases, and 4 bases stayed unmatched. CDR1 KGHDR and CDR2 SFDVKD come from the germline V gene. CDR3 sequence: CATSDPSGGVNEQFF. CDR3 DNA: TGTGCCACCAGTGATCCTAGCGGGGGAGTCAATGAGCAGTTCTTC.

The chain combines TRBV5-4 with TRBJ2-7; TRBD2 is a possible D gene (5 bases). Trimming left V 0 bases short and J 7 bases short, with 14 bases between. CDR1 is SGHNT, CDR2 YYREEE, per germline (reference sequence). This CDR3 has 14 residues. The CDR3 loop is CASSLVGLLQEQYF. The CDR3 nucleotides read TGTGCCAGCAGCTTGGTCGGACTCCTGCAGGAGCAGTACTTC.